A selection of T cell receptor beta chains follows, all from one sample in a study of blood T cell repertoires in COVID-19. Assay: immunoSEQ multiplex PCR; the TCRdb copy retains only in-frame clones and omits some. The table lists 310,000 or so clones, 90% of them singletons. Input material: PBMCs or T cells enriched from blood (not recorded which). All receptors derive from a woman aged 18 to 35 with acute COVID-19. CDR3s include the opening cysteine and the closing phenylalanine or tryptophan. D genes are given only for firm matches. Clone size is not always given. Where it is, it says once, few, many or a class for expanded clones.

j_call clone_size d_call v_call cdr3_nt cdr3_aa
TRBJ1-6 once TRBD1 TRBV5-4 TGTGCCAGCAGCCGTGGACAGGTTTATAATTCACCCCTCCACTTT CASSRGQVYNSPLHF
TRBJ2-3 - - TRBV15 TGTGCCACCAGCAGAGATTCCGGCGGGTACTTCACAGATACGCAGTATTTT CATSRDSGGYFTDTQYF
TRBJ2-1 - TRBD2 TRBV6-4 TGTGCCAGCAGTGACGGGGGACTAGCGGGAGATGAGCAGTTCTTC CASSDGGLAGDEQFF
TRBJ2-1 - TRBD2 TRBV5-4 TGTGCCAGCTCGACTCCGGGACTAAAAAACAATGAGCAGTTCTTC CASSTPGLKNNEQFF
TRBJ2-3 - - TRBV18 TGTGCCAGCTCACCAAGACAGTATCCCACAGATACGCAGTATTTT CASSPRQYPTDTQYF
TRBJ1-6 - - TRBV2 TGTGCCAGCAGACAAAGCTCCTATAATTCACCCCTCCACTTT CASRQSSYNSPLHF
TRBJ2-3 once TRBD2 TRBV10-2 TGCGCCAGCAGTGAGCCTACGGGACTAGCGGGAGTGGTGGATACGCAGTATTTT CASSEPTGLAGVVDTQYF
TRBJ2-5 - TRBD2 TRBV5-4 TGTGCCAGCAGCTTACGCGGGAGGGCCGTGGAGACCCAGTACTTC CASSLRGRAVETQYF
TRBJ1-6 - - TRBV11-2 TGTGCCAGCAGCTTAGTTTATCCAGGTAAGGCTTCACCCCTCCACTTT CASSLVYPGKASPLHF
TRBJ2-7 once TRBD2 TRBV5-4 TGTGCCAGCAGCTTATTACTAGCGGGAGTACCCAACGAGCAGTACTTC CASSLLLAGVPNEQYF
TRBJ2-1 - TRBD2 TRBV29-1 TGCAGCGTCCGGACTAGCGGGAGGGGTTACAATGAGCAGTTCTTC CSVRTSGRGYNEQFF
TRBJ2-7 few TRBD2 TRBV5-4 TGTGCCAGCAGCTCCTGGACGGGACTACCTAAATACGAGCAGTACTTC CASSSWTGLPKYEQYF
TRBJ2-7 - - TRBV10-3 TGTGCCATCAGTGAGTCGGCAGGGGCTGACGAGCAGTACTTC CAISESAGADEQYF
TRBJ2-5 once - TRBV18 TGTGCCAGCTCAACATATAGCGGAGACCAAGAGACCCAGTACTTC CASSTYSGDQETQYF
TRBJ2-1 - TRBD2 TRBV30 TGTGCCTGGAGTGAGGTTAGCGGGCGGTCCTACAATGAGCAGTTCTTC CAWSEVSGRSYNEQFF
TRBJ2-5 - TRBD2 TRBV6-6 TGTGCCAGCAGTTACGCCAGCGGGAGGGAAGAGACCCAGTACTTC CASSYASGREETQYF
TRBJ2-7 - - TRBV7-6 TGTGCCAGCAGCTTAGGAGCCGGACTAACCTACGAGCAGTACTTC CASSLGAGLTYEQYF
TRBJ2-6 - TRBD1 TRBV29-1 TGCAGCGTTGCTGACAGGGGGCCGGGGGCCAACGTCCTGACTTTC CSVADRGPGANVLTF
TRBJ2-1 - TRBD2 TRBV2 TGTGCCAGCAGAAAGACCGGGACTAGCGGCGGTGGTGAGCAGTTCTTC CASRKTGTSGGGEQFF
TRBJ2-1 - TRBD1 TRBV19 TGTGCCAGTATCCTCCCGGGACAGGGGACCAGCAATGAGCAGTTCTTC CASILPGQGTSNEQFF
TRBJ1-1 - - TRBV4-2 TGTGCCAGCAGCCAAGAGCGGGGGCTTGAAGCTTTCTTT CASSQERGLEAFF